The 15 T cell receptor beta chains reported below all come from one sample, sequenced in a study of blood T cell repertoires in COVID-19. Some clones are missing from TCRdb's copy, which holds only in-frame ones; the method was immunoSEQ multiplex PCR. The table lists 200,000 to 250,000 clones, around 80% of them singletons. Sequencing used peripheral blood. The receptors originated from a human donor in a cohort sampled during active COVID-19.

V and J are TRBV4-2 and TRBJ2-5; 7 positions agree with TRBD2. Trimming cost V 0 bases and J 2 bases; bases outside gene matches: 3. In germline, CDR1 is LGHNA, CDR2 YNFKEQ. The CDR3 totals 15 residues. In DNA form, the CDR3 reads TGTGCCAGCAGCCAAGAGATGGGGGGGCAAGAGACCCAGTACTTC. It specifies CASSQEMGGQETQYF.

This clone turned up a few times. The chain links TRBV5-4 to TRBJ1-6; TRBD1 is a possible D gene (6 bases). Trimming stripped 5 bases from V and 2 bases from J, with 14 bases between. Germline V gene lookup returns CDR1 SGHNT and CDR2 YYREEE (reference sequence). The CDR3 is 16 residues long. The CDR3 sequence: CASRGQGSAYNSPLHF. The DNA of the CDR3 is TGTGCCAGCAGGGGGCAGGGGAGCGCCTATAATTCACCCCTCCACTTT.

The chain employs TRBV6-2 or TRBV6-3 and TRBJ1-5; 11 bases map to TRBD1. The CDR3 covers 15 residues. Losses at the gene ends were 5 bases for V and 9 bases for J; bases not matched to a gene: 9. Germline values: CDR1 MNHEY, CDR2 SVGEGT. CDR3 in DNA: TGTGCCAGCAGTCCCGGACAGGGGGCGTCCCGGCCCCAGCATTTT. This codes for CASSPGQGASRPQHF.

This clone was picked up one time. The rearrangement joins TRBV28 to TRBJ1-1; D is ambiguous. CDR1 is MDHEN and CDR2 is SYDVKM in the germline V gene. The length of the CDR3 is 14 residues. V was clipped by 4 bases and J by 6 bases, with 15 bases between them. The CDR3 DNA sequence: TGTGCCAGCAGTTCGGGAGGGAAGCGCGCTGAAGCTTTCTTT. Its translation is CASSSGGKRAEAFF.

The chain has TRBV6-5 and TRBJ2-2; D is uncertain. There are 14 residues in the CDR3. The germline gives CDR1 MNHEY, CDR2 SVGAGI. The germline V and J ends were trimmed by 5 bases and 4 bases, with 11 bases remaining between them. CDR3 sequence: CASSLTYPTGELFF. In DNA form, the CDR3 reads TGTGCCAGCAGTCTCACCTACCCCACCGGGGAGCTGTTTTTT.

This clone was seen just once. The V gene is TRBV28, the J gene TRBJ2-5; 8 bases fit TRBD1. J gave up 7 bases and V 6 bases, and 7 bases lay outside the gene matches. Germline V gives CDR1 MDHEN, CDR2 SYDVKM. CDR3 length equals 13 residues. The CDR3 nucleotides read TGTGCCAGCAGAACACAGGGGGTAGGGACCCAGTACTTC. This gives the protein CASRTQGVGTQYF.

The rearrangement uses TRBV28 and TRBJ2-3; 8 bases align to TRBD2. V dropped 4 bases and J dropped 6; count of bases not matched to a gene: 9. From germline, CDR1 is MDHEN and CDR2 SYDVKM. This CDR3 contains 15 residues. The CDR3 loop is CASSSPGTRGDTQYF. Here the CDR3 DNA reads TGTGCCAGCAGTTCTCCCGGGACTAGAGGGGATACGCAGTATTTT.

This clone was seen a few times. The chain is built from TRBV10-3 and TRBJ2-7, with 11 positions matching TRBD2. Trimming took 3 bases from V and 9 from J; bases not matched to a gene: 10. Per germline, CDR1 ENHRY and CDR2 SYGVKD. The CDR3 spans 15 residues. The DNA of the CDR3 is TGTGCCATCAGTGATACTAGCGGGAGTTATGAAGGGCAGTACTTC. Amino acid sequence: CAISDTSGSYEGQYF.

This clone has a single count. This same CDR3 is encoded by further DNA sequences in the sample. The chain uses TRBV30 and TRBJ1-5; D is perhaps TRBD1 (5 bases). Germline V gene sequence: CDR1 GTSNPN, CDR2 SVGIG (reference sequence). The CDR3 totals 12 residues. V was cut by 1 base and J by 7 bases, with 8 bases left in between. CDR3 protein: CAWSEPGQPQHF. Here the CDR3 DNA reads TGTGCCTGGAGTGAGCCAGGGCAGCCCCAGCATTTT.

V and J are TRBV5-6 and TRBJ2-7, with TRBD2 matching over 12 bases. Germline-derived CDR1 and CDR2 are SGHDT and YYEEEE. The CDR3 runs to 15 residues. Trimming at V came to 1 base and at J to 2 bases, leaving 1 base not matched to a gene. The CDR3 bases are TGTGCCAGCAGCTTGAGACTAGCGGGAGCCTACGAGCAGTACTTC. Translation gives CASSLRLAGAYEQYF. Full variable domain (remainder filled in from reference TRBV5-6 and TRBJ2-7): DAGVTQSPTHLIKTRGQQVTLRCSPKSGHDTVSWYQQALGQGPQFIFQYYEEEERQRGNFPDRFSGHQFPNYSSELNVNALLLGDSALYLCASSLRLAGAYEQYFGPGTRLTVT.

V gene TRBV30 combines with J gene TRBJ2-7, with 8 bases that match TRBD1. J lost 7 bases, V lost 0 bases, and 5 bases had no gene match. The CDR3 has 13 residues. The V gene's germline CDR1 is GTSNPN and CDR2 SVGIG (reference sequence). The CDR3 DNA sequence: TGTGCCTGGAGTGTGGCAGGGGGCCTTGAGCAGTACTTC. Translated, it gives CAWSVAGGLEQYF.

Turning to this clone: This likely traces to a read error, being one base from a far larger clone. The chain carries TRBV6-5 and TRBJ2-7; tentatively, D is TRBD1 (6 bases). The ends were cut back, 5 bases at V and 4 bases at J, with 9 bases in the middle. Germline values: CDR1 MNHEY, CDR2 SVGAGI. The CDR3 sequence is 12 residues long. The CDR3 nucleotides read TGTGCCAGCAGTCCCACAGGGTACGAGCAGTACTTC. Encoded protein: CASSPTGYEQYF.

The V and J genes are TRBV7-2 and TRBJ2-7; TRBD2 agrees at 7 bases. The CDR3 totals 14 residues. Trimming at V came to 7 bases and at J to 0 bases, leaving 6 bases not matched to a gene. Germline CDR1 SGHTA, CDR2 FQGNSA. CDR3 DNA: TGTGCCAGCAAAAGGGGCGGGAGCTCCTACGAGCAGTACTTC. This translates into CASKRGGSSYEQYF.

This sequence joins TRBV13 and TRBJ2-3, with D possibly matching TRBD1 (6 bases). Per germline, CDR1 PRHDT and CDR2 FYEKMQ (reference sequence). The length of the CDR3 is 16 residues. The V gene lost 6 bases and the J gene lost 0 bases, with 16 bases spanning the gap. Here the CDR3 DNA reads TGTGCCAGCAGGAATACAGGGAGACAAAGCACAGATACGCAGTATTTT. It encodes CASRNTGRQSTDTQYF.

The chain combines TRBV6-2 or TRBV6-3 with TRBJ2-2, with D tentatively TRBD2 (6 bases). V lost 4 bases, J lost 5 bases, and 11 bases lay in between. CDR3 size: 14 residues. Germline CDR1 MNHEY, CDR2 SVGEGT. For the CDR3, the DNA is TGTGCCAGCAGTTTCTGGGAGGATACCGGGGAGCTGTTTTTT. Translated, it gives CASSFWEDTGELFF.